This T cell receptor beta chain was retrieved from a study of control samples from healthy donors and cancer patients. The germline V gene encodes CDR1 GTSNPN and CDR2 SVGIG (reference sequence). V was shortened by 2 bases and J by 8 bases, with 12 bases between the two germline ends. The CDR3 sequence is 12 residues long. Produced via immunoSEQ multiplex PCR; TCRdb's table is partial and in-frame only. The sample carries 150,000 to 200,000 clones, approximately 94% recorded once. The V gene is TRBV30, the J gene TRBJ1-1, with D hard to call. The origin of this receptor is a woman in her forties in good health. Sequences were obtained from blood. In DNA, the CDR3 is TGTGCCTGGAGTCCTTCTGCGGGCGAAGCTTTCTTT. It translates to CAWSPSAGEAFF.